What follows are 2 T cell receptor beta chains derived from one specimen sequenced in a study of T-cell reconstitution after alpha-beta-depleted transplantation in children. Library preparation (for TCRbeta) was performed with unique molecular identifiers. Each CDR3 protein is one row after TCRdb ran MiXCR on the PCR reads. The sample holds about 210,000 distinct CDR3 sequences, around a sixth seen once. The sequencing here drew on PBMCs, mostly from graft donor cells, taken 360 days after TCRalphabeta/CD19-depleted stem cell transplant. The receptors derive from a male patient between 2 and 15 years old who had a stem cell transplant for acute lymphoblastic leukemia, so the T cells may come from the graft donor.

The chain is built from TRBV12-3 or TRBV12-4 and TRBJ2-7, with 9 bases identical to TRBD1. The ends lost 6 bases at V and 5 bases at J; junction bases unmatched: 14. The CDR3 loop spans 16 amino acids. The CDR3 DNA is TGTGCCAGCAGCAGATTACAGGGGGCGATGGGAGACGAGCAGTACTTC. Amino acids: CASSRLQGAMGDEQYF.

Comment on this clonotype: A junction end diverges from the germline sequence, so it may reflect a read error. V and J are TRBV20-1 and TRBJ2-2, with no clear D. The CDR3 is 11 amino acids. Germline loops: CDR1 DFQATT, CDR2 SNEGSKA (reference sequence). The CDR3 region is CSSRFSGELFF. The CDR3 nucleotides read TGCAGTTCTAGATTTTCCGGGGAGCTGTTTTTT.